The clone carrying this T cell receptor (beta chain) has only one observation. The CDR3 consists of 15 residues. In germline, CDR1 is SGHRS, CDR2 YFSETQ. The primer mix had 60 Vbeta and 13 Jbeta primers. Authors' data handling: Roughly 10 million shared chains were among some 80 million unique TCR beta chains counted in a later analysis. Measured with immunoSEQ multiplex PCR; TCRdb has only the in-frame clones, and not every one. V and J calls and clone size are copied from that table; D and trimming were computed from the DNA. The sample has roughly 140,000 clones, about three quarters seen once. This specimen belongs to a study of cytomegalovirus exposure and HLA in healthy donors.

J is TRBJ2-5 and V is TRBV5-1, with a tentative D call TRBD2 (6 bases). The tail of the sequence fits TRBJ2-7 better, so the J call may be wrong. Sequenced: PBMCs. This receptor was taken from a man in his forties or fifties in good health and CMV-seropositive. The CDR3 nucleotides are TGCGCCAGCAGCCTCCGGGACGGGGGTTCCTACGAGCAGTACTTC. It is translated as CASSLRDGGSYEQYF.